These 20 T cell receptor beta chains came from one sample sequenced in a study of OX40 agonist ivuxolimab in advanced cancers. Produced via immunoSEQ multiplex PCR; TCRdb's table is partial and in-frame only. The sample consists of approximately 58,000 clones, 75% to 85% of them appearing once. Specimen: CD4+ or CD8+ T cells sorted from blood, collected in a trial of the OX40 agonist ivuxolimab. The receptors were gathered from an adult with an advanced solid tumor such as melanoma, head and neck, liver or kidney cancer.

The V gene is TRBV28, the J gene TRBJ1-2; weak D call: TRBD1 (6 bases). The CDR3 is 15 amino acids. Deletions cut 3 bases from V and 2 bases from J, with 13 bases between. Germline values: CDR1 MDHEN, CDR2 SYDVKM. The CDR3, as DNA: TGTGCCAGCAGTTTGTCTAGGGGGGCCAACTATGGCTACACCTTC. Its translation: CASSLSRGANYGYTF.

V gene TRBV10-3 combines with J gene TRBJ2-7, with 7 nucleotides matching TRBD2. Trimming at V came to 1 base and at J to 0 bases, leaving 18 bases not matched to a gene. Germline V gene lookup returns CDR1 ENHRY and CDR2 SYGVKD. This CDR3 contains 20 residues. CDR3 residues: CAISELLNYYTGTNSYEQYF. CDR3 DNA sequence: TGTGCCATCAGTGAGTTACTGAACTACTACACCGGGACTAACTCCTACGAGCAGTACTTC.

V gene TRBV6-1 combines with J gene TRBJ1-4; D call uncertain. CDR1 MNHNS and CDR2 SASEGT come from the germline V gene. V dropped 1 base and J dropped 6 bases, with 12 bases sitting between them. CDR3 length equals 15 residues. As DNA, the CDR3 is TGTGCCAGCAGTGAAGGAGCGGGCCGGCATGAAAAACTGTTTTTT. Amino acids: CASSEGAGRHEKLFF.

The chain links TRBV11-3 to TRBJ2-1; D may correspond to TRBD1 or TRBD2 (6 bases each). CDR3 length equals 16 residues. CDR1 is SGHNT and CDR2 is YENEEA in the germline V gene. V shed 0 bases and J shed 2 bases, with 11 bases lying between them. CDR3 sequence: CASSLETGAAYNEQFF. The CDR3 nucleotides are TGTGCCAGCAGCTTAGAAACGGGGGCAGCCTACAATGAGCAGTTCTTC.

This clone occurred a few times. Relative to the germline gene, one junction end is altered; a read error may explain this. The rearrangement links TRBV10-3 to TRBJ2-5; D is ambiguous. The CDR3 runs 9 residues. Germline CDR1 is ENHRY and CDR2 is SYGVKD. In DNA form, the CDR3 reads TGTGCCATCAATGAGACCCAGTACTTC. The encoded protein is CAINETQYF.

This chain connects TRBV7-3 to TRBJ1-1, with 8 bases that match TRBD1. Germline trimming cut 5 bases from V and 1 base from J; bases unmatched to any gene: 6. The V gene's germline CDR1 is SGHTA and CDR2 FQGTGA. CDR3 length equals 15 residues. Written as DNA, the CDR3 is TGTGCCAGCAGCCCAACAGGGGGAAAGAACACTGAAGCTTTCTTT. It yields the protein CASSPTGGKNTEAFF.

The CDR3 nucleotides read TGTGCCAGCAGCCAAGACTGGCTAGCGGGTAACAATGAGCAGTTCTTC. Its protein product is CASSQDWLAGNNEQFF. V is TRBV14 and J is TRBJ2-1; TRBD2 matches at 8 bases. With V trimmed by 0 bases and J by 5 bases, 6 bases remained unmatched. The CDR3 sequence is 16 residues long. CDR1 SGHDN and CDR2 FVKESK come from the germline V gene.

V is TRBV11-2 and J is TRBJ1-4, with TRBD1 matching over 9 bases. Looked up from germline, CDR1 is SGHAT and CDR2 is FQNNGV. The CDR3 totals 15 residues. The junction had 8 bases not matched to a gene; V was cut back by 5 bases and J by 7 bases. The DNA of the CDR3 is TGTGCCAGCAGCGCCCTACAGGGGGCGGGTGAAAAACTGTTTTTT. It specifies CASSALQGAGEKLFF. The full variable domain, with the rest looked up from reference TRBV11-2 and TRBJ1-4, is EAGVAQSPRYKIIEKRQSVAFWCNPISGHATLYWYQQILGQGPKLLIQFQNNGVVDDSQLPKDRFSAERLKGVDSTLKIQPAKLEDSAVYLCASSALQGAGEKLFFGSGTQLSVL.

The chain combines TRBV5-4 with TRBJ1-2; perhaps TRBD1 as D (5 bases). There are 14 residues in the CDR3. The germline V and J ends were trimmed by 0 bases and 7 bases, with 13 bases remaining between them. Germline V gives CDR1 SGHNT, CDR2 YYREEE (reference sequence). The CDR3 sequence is CASSLGVGGGGYTF. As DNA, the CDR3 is TGTGCCAGCAGCTTGGGCGTCGGGGGGGGTGGCTACACCTTC.

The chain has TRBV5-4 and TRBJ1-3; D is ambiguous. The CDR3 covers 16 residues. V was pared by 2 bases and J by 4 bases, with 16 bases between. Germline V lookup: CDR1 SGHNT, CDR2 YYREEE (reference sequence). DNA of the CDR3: TGTGCCAGCAGCTTCTTCGGAGGGTCCTCCGGAAACACCATATATTTT. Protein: CASSFFGGSSGNTIYF.

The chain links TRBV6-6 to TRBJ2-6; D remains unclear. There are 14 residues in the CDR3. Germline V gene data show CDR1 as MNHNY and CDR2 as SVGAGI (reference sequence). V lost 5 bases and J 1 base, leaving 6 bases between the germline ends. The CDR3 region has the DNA TGTGCCAGCAGTCCGGAGTCTGGGGCCAACGTCCTGACTTTC. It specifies CASSPESGANVLTF.

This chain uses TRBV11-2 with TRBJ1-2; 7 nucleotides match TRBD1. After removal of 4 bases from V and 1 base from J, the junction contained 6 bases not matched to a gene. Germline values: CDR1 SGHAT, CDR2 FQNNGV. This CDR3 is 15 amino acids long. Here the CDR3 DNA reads TGTGCCAGCAGCTCGCCGACAGGGCTTAACTATGGCTACACCTTC. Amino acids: CASSSPTGLNYGYTF.

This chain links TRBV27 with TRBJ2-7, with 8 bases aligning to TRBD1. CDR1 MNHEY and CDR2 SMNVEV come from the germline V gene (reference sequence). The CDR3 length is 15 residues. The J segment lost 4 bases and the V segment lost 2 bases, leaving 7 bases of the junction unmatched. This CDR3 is CASSLRAQGDYEQYF. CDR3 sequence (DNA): TGTGCCAGCAGTTTAAGGGCACAGGGGGATTACGAGCAGTACTTC.

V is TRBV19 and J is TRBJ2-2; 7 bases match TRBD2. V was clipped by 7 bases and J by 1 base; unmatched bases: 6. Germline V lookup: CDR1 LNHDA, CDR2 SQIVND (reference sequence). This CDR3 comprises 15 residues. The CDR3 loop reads CASNRPGGNTGELFF. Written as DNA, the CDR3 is TGTGCCAGTAATCGGCCGGGAGGGAACACCGGGGAGCTGTTTTTT.

The CDR3 coding sequence is TGTGCCAGTAGTATCCGGGGGGCGGCATACCAAGAGACCCAGTACTTC. It yields the protein CASSIRGAAYQETQYF. The chain joins TRBV19 to TRBJ2-5, with D maybe TRBD2 (7 bases). Germline V gene sequence: CDR1 LNHDA, CDR2 SQIVND (reference sequence). The CDR3 is 16 amino acids. V dropped 3 bases and J dropped 0 bases, with 14 bases sitting between them.

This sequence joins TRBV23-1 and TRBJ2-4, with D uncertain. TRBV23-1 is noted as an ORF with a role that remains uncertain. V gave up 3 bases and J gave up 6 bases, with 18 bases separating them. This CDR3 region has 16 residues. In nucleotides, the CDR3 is TGCGCCAGCAGTCACGTGTCATCGGATTTCGGAAACATTCAGTACTTC. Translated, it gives CASSHVSSDFGNIQYF.

This CDR3 is CASSPFNRVGNTIYF. The CDR3, as DNA: TGTGCCAGCAGTCCATTCAACAGGGTCGGAAACACCATATATTTT. This chain connects TRBV6-5 to TRBJ1-3; D possibly corresponds to TRBD1 (6 bases). CDR1 is MNHEY, CDR2 SVGAGI, per germline. The CDR3 is made up of 15 amino acids. V gave up 5 bases and J gave up 4 bases, with 15 bases separating them.

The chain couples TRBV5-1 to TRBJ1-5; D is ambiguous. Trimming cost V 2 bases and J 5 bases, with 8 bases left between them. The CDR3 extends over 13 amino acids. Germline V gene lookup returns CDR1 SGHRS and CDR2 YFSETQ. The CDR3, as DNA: TGCGCCAGCAGCTTAAGTTCCGATCAGCCCCAGCATTTT. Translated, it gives CASSLSSDQPQHF.

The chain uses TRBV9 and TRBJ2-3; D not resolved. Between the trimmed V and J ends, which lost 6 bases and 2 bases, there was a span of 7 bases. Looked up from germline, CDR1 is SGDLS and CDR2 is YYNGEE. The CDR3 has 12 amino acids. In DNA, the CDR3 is TGTGCCAGCACCGGCAACACAGATACGCAGTATTTT. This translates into CASTGNTDTQYF.

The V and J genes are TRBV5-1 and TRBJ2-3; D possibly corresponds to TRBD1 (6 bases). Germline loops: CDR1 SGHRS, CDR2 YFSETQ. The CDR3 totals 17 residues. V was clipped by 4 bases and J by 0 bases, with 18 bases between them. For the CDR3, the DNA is TGCGCCAGCAGCCCTGCCGGGACATACTCTAGCACAGATACGCAGTATTTT. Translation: CASSPAGTYSSTDTQYF.